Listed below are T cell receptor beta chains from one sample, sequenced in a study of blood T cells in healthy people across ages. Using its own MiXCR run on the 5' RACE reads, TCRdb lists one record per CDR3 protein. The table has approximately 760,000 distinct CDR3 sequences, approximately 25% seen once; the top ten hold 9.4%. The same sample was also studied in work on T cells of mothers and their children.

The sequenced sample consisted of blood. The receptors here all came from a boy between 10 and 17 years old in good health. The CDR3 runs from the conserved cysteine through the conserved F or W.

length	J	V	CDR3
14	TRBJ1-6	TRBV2	CASKEWDRDSPLHF
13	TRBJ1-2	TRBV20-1	CSAPSTGIYGYTF
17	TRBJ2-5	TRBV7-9	CASSVSGTSGEEETQYF
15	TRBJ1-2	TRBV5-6	CASSFSFGVNYGYTF
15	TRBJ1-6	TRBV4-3	CASSQEVTNNSPLHF
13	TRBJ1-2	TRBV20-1	CSAIADSNYGYTF
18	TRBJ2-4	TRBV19	CASSIGWVGGLAGNIQYF
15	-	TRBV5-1	CASSLGRGISYEQYF
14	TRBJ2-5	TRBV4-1	CASSQEDSLETQYF
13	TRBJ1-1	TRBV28	CASSLIGTIEAFF
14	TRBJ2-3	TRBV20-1	CSAAPLGGTDTQYF
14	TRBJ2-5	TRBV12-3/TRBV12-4	CASTEGQLQETQYF
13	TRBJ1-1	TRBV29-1	CSVDLELDTEAFF
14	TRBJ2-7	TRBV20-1	CSAREGTDTYEQYF
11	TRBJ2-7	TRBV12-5	CASGLDDEQYF
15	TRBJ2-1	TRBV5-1	CASSFQGRGNNEQFF
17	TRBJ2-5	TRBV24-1	CATSDLLGTSGQETQYF
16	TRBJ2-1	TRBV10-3	CAISGTSGNSYNEQFF
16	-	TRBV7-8	CASSQFTGGANNEQFF
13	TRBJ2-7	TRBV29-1	CSVVLAGLNEQYF
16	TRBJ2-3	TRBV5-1	CASSLFVSSGTDTQYF
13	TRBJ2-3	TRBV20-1	CSARRLAGDTQYF
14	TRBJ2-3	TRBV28	CASSSSGYIDTQYF
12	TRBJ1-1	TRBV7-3	CASSLTGGDAFF
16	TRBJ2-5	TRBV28	CASSFGTGTSEETQYF
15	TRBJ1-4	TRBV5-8	CASSERQSDNEKLFF
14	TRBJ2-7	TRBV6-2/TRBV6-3	CASSYATGRYEQYF
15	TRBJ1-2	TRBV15	CATSRGPTGDYGYTF
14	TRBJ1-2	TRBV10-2	CASSSDREPYGYTF
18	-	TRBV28	CASSLPLTVAGGNNEQFF
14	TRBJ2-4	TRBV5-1	CASSLTSGRDIQYF
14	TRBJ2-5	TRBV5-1	CASSAGSLPETQYF
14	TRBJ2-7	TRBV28	CASSSLAGPDEQYF
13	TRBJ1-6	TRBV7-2	CASSLIQGSPLHF
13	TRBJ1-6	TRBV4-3	CASSQASDSPLHF
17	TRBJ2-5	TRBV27	CASSSLTVAGYQETQYF
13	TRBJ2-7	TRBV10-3	CAISEYRLDEQYF
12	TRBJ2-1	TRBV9	CASSPHFDEQFF
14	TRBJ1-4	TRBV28	CASSPQRTGEKLFF
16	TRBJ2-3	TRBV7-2	CASSLVQGQGSDTQYF
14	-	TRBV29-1	CSVVPGQGGHEQYF
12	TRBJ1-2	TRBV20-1	CSSIWGVNGYTF
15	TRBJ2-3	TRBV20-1	CSATLAGVTTDTQYF
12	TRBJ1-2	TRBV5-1	CASSLAGIGYTF
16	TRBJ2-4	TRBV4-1	CASSYPRTGDGNIQYF
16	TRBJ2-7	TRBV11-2	CASSLVFSVALYEQYF
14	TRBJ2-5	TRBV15	CATSRVLGPETQYF
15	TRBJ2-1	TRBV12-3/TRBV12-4	CASSFTSGSPREQFF
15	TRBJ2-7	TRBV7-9	CASSFSQSLDYEQYF
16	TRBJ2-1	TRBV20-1	CSARDRGPFSYNEQFF
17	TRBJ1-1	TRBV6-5	CASSLGIQGRMNTEAFF
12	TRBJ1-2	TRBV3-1	CASRGRGDGYTF
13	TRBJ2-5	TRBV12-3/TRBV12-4	CASNLGQFSAQYF
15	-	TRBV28	CASSPPAADGHEQFF
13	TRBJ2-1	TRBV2	CASSKERGGRQFF
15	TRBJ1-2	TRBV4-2	CASSQGTGGVSGYTF
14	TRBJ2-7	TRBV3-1	CASRRQGGAYEQYF
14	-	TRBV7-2	CASSGQGSSYEQYF